This T cell receptor (beta chain) stems from a study of blood T cell repertoires in COVID-19. Clones were read by immunoSEQ multiplex PCR, and TCRdb kept only the in-frame ones, dropping some. The data hold more than 150,000 clones, with approximately 86% observed a single time. This clone was counted a few times. This CDR3 has 15 residues. CDR1 and CDR2 from the germline V gene are SGHAT and FQNNGV. After removal of 3 bases from V and 7 bases from J, the junction contained 5 bases not matched to a gene. The sequence derives from a woman in her 70s with acute or convalescent COVID-19. The rearrangement joins TRBV11-2 to TRBJ1-6, with 8 nucleotides matching TRBD1. The sequenced material came from peripheral blood. The DNA for the CDR3 is TGTGCCAGCAGCTTTCTGGACAGGGCAAATTCACCCCTCCACTTT. It translates to CASSFLDRANSPLHF. Filled out from reference TRBV11-2 and TRBJ1-6, the complete variable domain reads EAGVAQSPRYKIIEKRQSVAFWCNPISGHATLYWYQQILGQGPKLLIQFQNNGVVDDSQLPKDRFSAERLKGVDSTLKIQPAKLEDSAVYLCASSFLDRANSPLHFGNGTRLTVT.